This T cell receptor beta chain was identified in a study of cytomegalovirus exposure and HLA in healthy donors. PCR was performed using 60 Vbeta and 13 Jbeta primers. Method: immunoSEQ multiplex PCR; TCRdb's copy keeps in-frame clones and lacks some. The data show 240,000 or so clones, with 82% seen just once and around 5.4% held by the top ten. The germline V gene encodes CDR1 MNHNS and CDR2 SASEGT. Trimming left V 5 bases short and J 7 bases short, with 15 bases between. The CDR3 is 13 amino acids. This TCR was sampled from a woman aged 40 to 50 in good health and CMV-seropositive. Source material: PBMCs. The V gene is TRBV6-1, the J gene TRBJ2-7; D is perhaps TRBD1 (5 bases). CDR3 in amino acids: CASSSQGPGEQYF. CDR3 nucleotide sequence: TGTGCCAGCAGTTCTCAGGGCCCTGGGGAGCAGTACTTC.